The 20 T cell receptor beta chains below all came from one sample that was sequenced in a study of shared clonotypes between healthy human individuals. Profiled with immunoSEQ multiplex PCR; TCRdb holds only in-frame clones, not every one. The sample lists roughly 770,000 clones; about 96% were seen once. Selected positively for CCR7 and CD45RO-negative, naive CD8 cells excluded terminally differentiated effector memory CD45RA+ cells. Sequencing was performed on naive CD8+ T cells sorted from blood. These receptors all stem from a man in his thirties or forties in good health.

This clone was observed a single time. The chain joins TRBV4-1 to TRBJ2-2, with 9 bases that match TRBD1. V lost 0 bases to trimming and J lost 4 bases; unmatched junction nucleotides: 3. CDR3 size: 16 residues. From germline, CDR1 is MGHRA and CDR2 YSYEKL. CDR3 amino acids: CASSQEGQGSTGELFF. The CDR3 coding sequence is TGCGCCAGCAGCCAAGAGGGACAGGGAAGCACCGGGGAGCTGTTTTTT.

The gene calls are TRBV28 and TRBJ2-7; 7 bases are a match to TRBD2. With V trimmed by 2 bases and J by 2 bases, 6 bases remained unmatched. CDR1 and CDR2 from the germline V gene are MDHEN and SYDVKM. The CDR3 consists of 15 residues. The CDR3 region is CASSLSGINAYEQYF. The DNA of the CDR3 is TGTGCCAGCAGTTTAAGCGGGATAAACGCCTACGAGCAGTACTTC.

CDR3 region: CASSHAGTSGPRLPHEQYF. The CDR3 nucleotides are TGTGCCAGCAGCCACGCGGGGACTAGCGGGCCGAGACTACCTCACGAGCAGTACTTC. The chain employs TRBV14 and TRBJ2-7; 12 bases are shared with TRBD2. The CDR3 contains 19 residues. The V gene end was trimmed by 3 bases and the J gene end by 5 bases; junction bases not matched to a gene: 17. In germline, CDR1 is SGHDN, CDR2 FVKESK.

This clone has only one observation. The V and J genes are TRBV6-5 and TRBJ1-1, with unresolved D. The CDR3 sequence is 11 residues long. V was cut by 7 bases and J by 7 bases, with 10 bases left in between. Germline values: CDR1 MNHEY, CDR2 SVGAGI. The CDR3 is CASNRGDEAFF. For the CDR3, the DNA is TGTGCCAGCAACCGCGGGGATGAAGCTTTCTTT.

The V call is TRBV11-2, the J call TRBJ1-1; 7 bases match TRBD1. CDR1 and CDR2 from the germline V gene are SGHAT and FQNNGV. The trim removed 2 bases at V and 4 bases at J, leaving 7 bases unmatched. CDR3 length: 15 residues. Here the CDR3 DNA reads TGTGCCAGCAGCTTAACCTACGACAGGGCCACTGAAGCTTTCTTT. Translating gives CASSLTYDRATEAFF.

The V call is TRBV5-4, the J call TRBJ2-7; D is undetermined. This CDR3 spans 13 amino acids. Trimming took off 3 bases at V and 0 bases at J, with 7 bases between the two ends. Germline loops: CDR1 SGHNT, CDR2 YYREEE (reference sequence). The CDR3 DNA follows: TGTGCCAGCAGCTCTCTGGGCTCCTACGAGCAGTACTTC. It yields the protein CASSSLGSYEQYF.

The chain carries TRBV4-1 and TRBJ1-2, with TRBD1 matching 10 bases. The CDR3 runs 13 residues. V was pared by 4 bases and J by 6 bases, with 2 bases of the junction left unmatched. Germline V gene data show CDR1 as MGHRA and CDR2 as YSYEKL. Written as DNA, the CDR3 is TGCGCCAGCAGCCCGGACAGGGGGGATGGCTACACCTTC. Protein product: CASSPDRGDGYTF.

This clone is a singleton in its sample. The CDR3 reads CASSPSAEYIMNTEAFF. The CDR3 DNA is TGTGCCAGCAGCCCTAGTGCAGAATACATCATGAACACTGAAGCTTTCTTT. V is TRBV11-2 and J is TRBJ1-1; D gene unclear. Germline-derived CDR1 and CDR2 are SGHAT and FQNNGV. With 5 bases removed from V and 0 bases from J, the gap between germline ends came to 19 bases. This CDR3 has 17 residues.

The chain carries TRBV28 and TRBJ2-1, with TRBD2 matching over 8 bases. CDR3 length: 16 residues. The trim removed 4 bases at V and 1 base at J, leaving 6 bases unmatched. CDR1 MDHEN and CDR2 SYDVKM come from the germline V gene. As DNA, the CDR3 is TGTGCCAGCAGTTACTCCCTAGCGGGTTCCTACAATGAGCAGTTCTTC. Residues: CASSYSLAGSYNEQFF.

V usage is TRBV9 and J usage is TRBJ2-1, with 14 nucleotides matching TRBD2. The CDR3 is made up of 18 amino acids. Germline V lookup: CDR1 SGDLS, CDR2 YYNGEE. Trimming at V came to 3 bases and at J to 7 bases, leaving 12 bases not matched to a gene. Written as DNA, the CDR3 is TGTGCCAGCAGCGACCCCGGGACTAGCGGGAGAGGGTGGAATGAGCAGTTCTTC. It is translated as CASSDPGTSGRGWNEQFF.

The chain couples TRBV11-3 to TRBJ2-1, with 11 positions matching TRBD2. Trimming cost V 0 bases and J 1 base; bases outside gene matches: 2. The CDR3 runs to 17 residues. Germline V CDR1 and CDR2: SGHNT, YENEEA. The DNA of the CDR3 is TGTGCCAGCAGCTTAGAGACTAGCGGGATTTCCTACAATGAGCAGTTCTTC. Residues: CASSLETSGISYNEQFF.

The chain is built from TRBV5-6 and TRBJ2-1; perhaps TRBD2 as D (6 bases). Germline V gene lookup returns CDR1 SGHDT and CDR2 YYEEEE. There are 15 residues in the CDR3. V shed 4 bases and J shed 9 bases, with 20 bases lying between them. The CDR3 is CASSVGLPTGGEQFF. The CDR3 nucleotides are TGTGCCAGCAGCGTCGGACTACCAACAGGCGGTGAGCAGTTCTTC.

The chain has TRBV6-6 and TRBJ1-4; D ambiguous. V was trimmed by 7 bases and J by 1 base, leaving 13 bases between them. The length of the CDR3 is 15 residues. The V gene's germline CDR1 is MNHNY and CDR2 SVGAGI (reference sequence). The CDR3 DNA sequence: TGTGCCAGCACTGACTCGGTCGAAACTAATGAAAAACTGTTTTTT. Its protein is CASTDSVETNEKLFF.

V and J are TRBV2 and TRBJ2-2; 10 nucleotides align to TRBD2. Germline CDR1 and CDR2: SNHLY and FYNNEI. CDR3 length: 16 residues. The V gene end was trimmed by 11 bases and the J gene end by 0 bases; junction bases not matched to a gene: 9. CDR3 nucleotide sequence: TGTGCCCGCCGGGGGACTAGCGATTCGAACACCGGGGAGCTGTTTTTT. This translates into CARRGTSDSNTGELFF.

This clone showed up just once. The gene calls are TRBV14 and TRBJ2-1; D is undetermined. This CDR3 contains 13 residues. Germline CDR1 and CDR2: SGHDN and FVKESK. With 1 base removed from V and 5 bases from J, the gap between germline ends came to 6 bases. For the CDR3, the DNA is TGTGCCAGCAGCCAAGGACAAAACAATGAGCAGTTCTTC. This gives the protein CASSQGQNNEQFF.

J is TRBJ2-7 and V is TRBV30; D unresolved. The CDR3 consists of 12 residues. CDR1 is GTSNPN, CDR2 SVGIG, per germline (reference sequence). Trimming cost V 1 base and J 1 base, with 5 bases left between them. The CDR3 protein is CAWSGRSYEQYF. In nucleotides, the CDR3 is TGTGCCTGGAGTGGTCGGTCCTACGAGCAGTACTTC. Using reference TRBV30 and TRBJ2-7 for the parts outside the CDR3, the full variable domain is SQTIHQWPATLVQPVGSPLSLECTVEGTSNPNLYWYRQAAGRGLQLLFYSVGIGQISSEVPQNLSASRPQDRQFILSSKKLLLSDSGFYLCAWSGRSYEQYFGPGTRLTVT.

The chain couples TRBV6-1 to TRBJ1-2; D uncertain. Trimming cost V 2 bases and J 5 bases, with 9 bases left between them. Germline V gives CDR1 MNHNS, CDR2 SASEGT. This CDR3 contains 13 residues. CDR3 sequence: CASSEPGLYGYTF. The CDR3 DNA follows: TGTGCCAGCAGTGAACCAGGACTTTATGGCTACACCTTC.

V gene TRBV18 combines with J gene TRBJ2-7, with D perhaps matching TRBD1 (5 bases). The length of the CDR3 is 13 residues. V was trimmed by 8 bases and J by 0 bases, leaving 11 bases between them. CDR1 is KGHSH and CDR2 is LQKENI in the germline V gene. The CDR3 DNA reads TGTGCCAGCAAAACAGGAGACTCCTACGAGCAGTACTTC. Encoded protein: CASKTGDSYEQYF.

This rearrangement joins TRBV4-1 to TRBJ2-1; D may correspond to TRBD1 or TRBD2 (5 bases each). Trimming took 0 bases from V and 4 from J, leaving 13 bases between them. Germline assignment: CDR1 MGHRA and CDR2 YSYEKL. The CDR3 loop spans 16 amino acids. CDR3 in DNA: TGCGCCAGCAGCCAAGATGGGGGTGGGGTATACAATGAGCAGTTCTTC. This sequence encodes CASSQDGGGVYNEQFF.

V and J are TRBV7-6 and TRBJ2-7; no firm D call. V dropped 0 bases and J dropped 3 bases, with 9 bases sitting between them. The CDR3 loop spans 14 amino acids. Germline V gene lookup returns CDR1 SGHVS and CDR2 FNYEAQ. The CDR3 bases are TGTGCCAGCAGCTTAGCGGCAGCTGTCTACGAGCAGTACTTC. Encoded protein: CASSLAAAVYEQYF. The variable domain in full, with the rest retrieved from reference TRBV7-6 and TRBJ2-7, is GAGVSQSPRYKVTKRGQDVALRCDPISGHVSLYWYRQALGQGPEFLTYFNYEAQQDKSGLPNDRFSAERPEGSISTLTIQRTEQRDSAMYRCASSLAAAVYEQYFGPGTRLTVT.